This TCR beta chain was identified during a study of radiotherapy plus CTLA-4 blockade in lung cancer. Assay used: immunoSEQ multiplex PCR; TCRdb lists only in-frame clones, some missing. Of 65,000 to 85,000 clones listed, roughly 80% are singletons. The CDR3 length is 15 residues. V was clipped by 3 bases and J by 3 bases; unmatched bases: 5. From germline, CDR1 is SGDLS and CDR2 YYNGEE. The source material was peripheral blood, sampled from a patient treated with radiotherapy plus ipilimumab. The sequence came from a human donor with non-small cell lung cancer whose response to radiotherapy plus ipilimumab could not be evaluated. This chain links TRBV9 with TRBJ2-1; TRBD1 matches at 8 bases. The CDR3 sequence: CASSAGQGNYNEQFF. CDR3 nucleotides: TGTGCCAGCAGCGCAGGACAGGGAAACTACAATGAGCAGTTCTTC.